The 12 T cell receptor beta chains below come from one sample, sequenced in a study of graft-versus-host responses after intestinal transplantation. These receptors' targets are unknown. TCRdb keeps only in-frame clones here, not all; method: immunoSEQ multiplex PCR. Among about 130,000 clones listed, 92% were seen once. The specimen was unstimulated CD4+ T cells sorted from spleen or lymph node cells, collected before intestinal transplant. Source of these receptors: a human donor who received an intestinal transplant.

The CDR3 loop reads CAIAGTAYNEQFF. The CDR3 DNA follows: TGTGCCATCGCCGGGACAGCATACAATGAGCAGTTCTTC. This chain connects TRBV10-3 to TRBJ2-1; 7 positions agree with TRBD1. V gave up 8 bases and J gave up 4 bases; unmatched junction bases: 5. This CDR3 has 13 amino acids. Germline CDR1 and CDR2: ENHRY and SYGVKD.

The chain carries TRBV28 and TRBJ1-4; D not certain. V was clipped by 5 bases and J by 1 base, with 14 bases between them. This CDR3 has 16 residues. Per germline, CDR1 MDHEN and CDR2 SYDVKM. CDR3 region: CASSPTVRRTNEKLFF. For the CDR3, the DNA is TGTGCCAGCAGTCCCACGGTCAGGAGAACTAATGAAAAACTGTTTTTT.

This clone was observed a handful of times. The chain is built from TRBV10-3 and TRBJ2-6; 8 bases line up with TRBD1. Losses at the gene ends were 8 bases for V and 0 bases for J; bases not matched to a gene: 6. CDR3 length equals 16 residues. Germline V CDR1 and CDR2: ENHRY, SYGVKD. CDR3 DNA sequence: TGTGCCATCGCCGGGGACAGGTTCTCTGGGGCCAACGTCCTGACTTTC. Protein sequence: CAIAGDRFSGANVLTF.

The chain is built from TRBV5-4 and TRBJ2-3; 11 bases are shared with TRBD2. The ends lost 3 bases at V and 0 bases at J; junction bases unmatched: 9. Germline CDR1 and CDR2: SGHNT and YYREEE (reference sequence). CDR3 size: 18 residues. The CDR3 nucleotides are TGTGCCAGCAGCTGGGGCTTCACTAGCGGGAGAAGCACAGATACGCAGTATTTT. Its protein product is CASSWGFTSGRSTDTQYF.

The chain uses TRBV6-5 and TRBJ1-2; unclear D gene. There are 14 residues in the CDR3. Germline V gene sequence: CDR1 MNHEY, CDR2 SVGAGI. Trimming pared 0 bases from V and 3 bases from J, leaving 8 bases between. The CDR3 DNA is TGTGCCAGCAGTTACTCCGGGCAGTACTATGGCTACACCTTC. Encoded protein: CASSYSGQYYGYTF.

This chain joins TRBV28 and TRBJ2-1, with D tentatively TRBD2 (5 bases). The CDR3 extends over 12 amino acids. The germline V and J ends were trimmed by 1 base and 9 bases, with 7 bases remaining between them. Germline lookup yields CDR1 MDHEN and CDR2 SYDVKM. The DNA for the CDR3 is TGTGCCAGCAGTTTATTTGGAGGTGAGCAGTTCTTC. The encoded protein is CASSLFGGEQFF.

This clone was seen once. This rearrangement joins TRBV7-2 to TRBJ2-1, with D unclear. The CDR3 has 13 amino acids. With 5 bases removed from V and 8 bases from J, the gap between germline ends came to 13 bases. Germline lookup yields CDR1 SGHTA and CDR2 FQGNSA. CDR3 protein: CASSPTRGDEQFF. Here the CDR3 DNA reads TGTGCCAGCAGCCCAACACGTGGCGATGAGCAGTTCTTC.

The rearrangement uses TRBV10-2 and TRBJ2-7; 7 bases align to TRBD1. The length of the CDR3 is 15 residues. From germline, CDR1 is WSHSY and CDR2 SAAADI. With 9 bases clipped from V and 2 bases from J, the junction kept 13 bases outside the gene matches. CDR3 protein: CASTRQGQYPYEQYF. The CDR3 coding sequence is TGCGCCAGTACCAGACAGGGCCAATATCCCTACGAGCAGTACTTC.

The chain couples TRBV27 to TRBJ2-6; perhaps D is TRBD1 or TRBD2 (5 bases each). The germline CDR1 and CDR2 sequences are MNHEY and SMNVEV (reference sequence). CDR3 size: 21 residues. The ends were cut back, 7 bases at V and 0 bases at J, with 28 bases in the middle. CDR3 amino acids: CASTPLGVGNGRDSGANVLTF. The CDR3 bases are TGTGCCAGCACCCCCCTAGGGGTCGGAAACGGACGGGACTCTGGGGCCAACGTCCTGACTTTC.

The rearrangement uses TRBV19 and TRBJ1-5; TRBD1 might be the D (5 bases). Germline CDR1 and CDR2: LNHDA and SQIVND (reference sequence). This CDR3 is built from 14 residues. V was trimmed by 5 bases and J by 7 bases, leaving 15 bases between them. This CDR3 is CASSVSGTQQPQHF. Written as DNA, the CDR3 is TGTGCCAGTAGTGTTTCCGGGACCCAGCAGCCCCAGCATTTT.

The chain joins TRBV7-2 to TRBJ2-1; maybe TRBD1 (6 bases). Germline V lookup: CDR1 SGHTA, CDR2 FQGNSA. CDR3 size: 14 residues. Trimming cost V 1 base and J 2 bases, with 6 bases left between them. The CDR3 DNA reads as TGTGCCAGCAGCTTAGACAGGGCCTACAATGAGCAGTTCTTC. This translates into CASSLDRAYNEQFF.

The V and J genes are TRBV6-1 and TRBJ2-7; TRBD2 agrees at 10 bases. Germline assignment: CDR1 MNHNS and CDR2 SASEGT. The CDR3 runs to 13 residues. The V segment lost 7 bases and the J segment 4 bases; nucleotides outside the gene matches: 4. The CDR3 nucleotides are TGTGCCAGCAAGCTAGCGGGAGTTTACGAGCAGTACTTC. Amino acids: CASKLAGVYEQYF.